The 18 T cell receptor beta chains reported below all come from one sample, sequenced in a study of T-cell reconstitution after alpha-beta-depleted transplantation in children. For TCRbeta, the library was prepared with unique molecular identifiers. From the PCR reads, TCRdb called clonotypes with MiXCR, one entry per CDR3 protein. The sample contains hundreds of thousands of distinct CDR3 sequences, 15% to 20% of which appear only once. Sequences were derived from PBMCs, mostly from graft donor cells, sampled 360 days after TCRalphabeta/CD19-depleted stem cell transplant. The origin of the receptors is a boy less than two years old who had a stem cell transplant for Wiskott-Aldrich syndrome, so the T cells may come from the graft donor.

The gene calls are TRBV10-3 and TRBJ2-2; 10 nucleotides agree with TRBD1. CDR1 ENHRY and CDR2 SYGVKD come from the germline V gene. V shed 5 bases, J shed 5 bases, and the junction held 5 bases outside the gene matches. The CDR3 has 15 amino acids. The DNA of the CDR3 is TGTGCCATCAGTAAGACAGGGGGCGCGACCGGGGAGCTGTTTTTT. This translates into CAISKTGGATGELFF.

The chain is built from TRBV23-1 and TRBJ2-4; D is unresolved. TRBV23-1 is known as an ORF, though its function is uncertain. V was cut by 0 bases and J by 0 bases, with 9 bases left in between. CDR3 length equals 16 residues. As DNA, the CDR3 is TGCGCCAGCAGTCAATCGGGCCGTCTAGCCAAAAACATTCAGTACTTC. Translation: CASSQSGRLAKNIQYF.

This clonotype was counted between two and nine times. The rearrangement joins TRBV3-1 to TRBJ2-1, with 14 bases matching TRBD2. Trimming cost V 2 bases and J 1 base; bases outside gene matches: 13. The CDR3 has 21 residues. The germline CDR1 and CDR2 sequences are LGHDT and YNNKEL (reference sequence). In DNA form, the CDR3 reads TGTGCCAGCAGCCAATTAGTACGCCGGGGACTAGCGGGAGAGTCCTACAATGAGCAGTTCTTC. Encoded protein: CASSQLVRRGLAGESYNEQFF.

The V gene is TRBV4-1, the J gene TRBJ2-2; D is unclear. This CDR3 contains 13 residues. Trimming pared 5 bases from V and 6 bases from J, leaving 10 bases between. CDR1 MGHRA and CDR2 YSYEKL come from the germline V gene. This chain's CDR3 is CASSSLGPGELFF. CDR3 coding DNA: TGCGCCAGCAGCTCGTTAGGTCCCGGGGAGCTGTTTTTT.

This clonotype came up a few times. This sequence joins TRBV3-1 and TRBJ1-2, with D possibly being TRBD1 (5 bases). The germline V gene encodes CDR1 LGHDT and CDR2 YNNKEL (reference sequence). The length of the CDR3 is 15 residues. With 4 bases removed from V and 8 bases from J, the gap between germline ends came to 20 bases. The CDR3 protein is CASSRLPGRVRGYTF. CDR3 DNA: TGTGCCAGCAGCCGTCTCCCGGGCAGGGTTCGCGGCTACACCTTC. Combining the CDR3 with reference TRBV3-1 and TRBJ1-2 gives the whole variable domain DTAVSQTPKYLVTQMGNDKSIKCEQNLGHDTMYWYKQDSKKFLKIMFSYNNKELIINETVPNRFSPKSPDKAHLNLHINSLELGDSAVYFCASSRLPGRVRGYTFGSGTRLTVV.

This clonotype was seen a few times. Here the CDR3 DNA reads TGTGCCAGCAGTTTCCGGACTAGAAGGCCATTCGATGAGCAGTTCTTC. Translated, it gives CASSFRTRRPFDEQFF. The chain recombines TRBV12-3 or TRBV12-4 with TRBJ2-1; 7 nucleotides align to TRBD2. There are 16 residues in the CDR3. With 3 bases clipped from V and 8 bases from J, the junction kept 13 bases outside the gene matches.

This clonotype has more than one count but fewer than ten. The J gene is TRBJ2-3, the V gene TRBV5-1; D perhaps matches TRBD1 (6 bases). The CDR3 is 16 residues long. From germline, CDR1 is SGHRS and CDR2 YFSETQ. V dropped 3 bases and J dropped 1 base, with 15 bases sitting between them. The CDR3 bases are TGCGCCAGCAGCTCGAACCCCAGGGGAGGCACAGATACGCAGTATTTT. This sequence encodes CASSSNPRGGTDTQYF.

V and J are TRBV7-8 and TRBJ2-2; 10 bases align to TRBD2. From germline, CDR1 is SGHVS and CDR2 FQNEAQ. V was clipped by 7 bases and J by 5 bases; unmatched bases: 7. This CDR3 has 15 amino acids. The CDR3 sequence: CASNPSGSWTGELFF. As DNA, the CDR3 is TGTGCCAGCAACCCTAGCGGGAGTTGGACCGGGGAGCTGTTTTTT.

This clonotype was seen ten or more times. The chain has TRBV20-1 and TRBJ2-1; 8 positions agree with TRBD1. The J segment lost 8 bases and the V segment lost 3 bases, leaving 15 bases of the junction unmatched. Germline lookup yields CDR1 DFQATT and CDR2 SNEGSKA (reference sequence). CDR3 size: 16 residues. This CDR3 is CSASPSDREVRDEQFF. The CDR3, as DNA: TGCAGTGCTAGCCCATCGGACAGGGAGGTACGCGATGAGCAGTTCTTC.

The V and J genes are TRBV6-2 or TRBV6-3 and TRBJ2-5, with D maybe TRBD1 (6 bases). Trimming removed 5 bases from V and 4 bases from J, with 14 bases in between. Germline values: CDR1 MNHEY, CDR2 SVGEGT. There are 14 residues in the CDR3. The CDR3 region is CASSAAGVAETQYF. CDR3 in DNA: TGTGCCAGCAGTGCGGCAGGGGTAGCAGAGACCCAGTACTTC.

This clonotype was detected many times. This chain uses TRBV5-1 with TRBJ2-1; possible D gene TRBD1, 5 bases. Between the trimmed V and J ends, which lost 2 bases and 10 bases, there was a span of 7 bases. Germline CDR1 is SGHRS and CDR2 is YFSETQ. The CDR3 covers 11 residues. This CDR3 is CASSLGVEQFF. The CDR3 coding sequence is TGCGCCAGCAGCTTAGGGGTCGAGCAGTTCTTC.

The chain recombines TRBV7-6 with TRBJ2-7, with D perhaps TRBD1 or TRBD2 (5 bases each). The CDR3 sequence is 14 residues long. The V gene's germline CDR1 is SGHVS and CDR2 FNYEAQ. Trimming left V 5 bases short and J 2 bases short, with 13 bases between. CDR3 loop: CASSQGPAAYEQYF. CDR3 nucleotides: TGTGCCAGCAGCCAGGGACCCGCCGCCTACGAGCAGTACTTC. Combining the CDR3 with reference TRBV7-6 and TRBJ2-7 gives the whole variable domain GAGVSQSPRYKVTKRGQDVALRCDPISGHVSLYWYRQALGQGPEFLTYFNYEAQQDKSGLPNDRFSAERPEGSISTLTIQRTEQRDSAMYRCASSQGPAAYEQYFGPGTRLTVT.

The CDR3 loop reads CASSNSLYLKEQYF. The CDR3 nucleotides read TGTGCCAGCAGTAACAGCCTTTACCTAAAGGAGCAGTACTTC. The chain recombines TRBV2 with TRBJ2-7; D is uncertain. The CDR3 is 14 amino acids. V was pared by 5 bases and J by 7 bases, with 18 bases between. Germline V gene lookup returns CDR1 SNHLY and CDR2 FYNNEI.

The V call is TRBV30, the J call TRBJ2-7; D gene uncertain. The CDR3 contains 11 residues. Germline V CDR1 and CDR2: GTSNPN, SVGIG (reference sequence). Trimming left V 4 bases short and J 3 bases short, with 7 bases between. CDR3 sequence (DNA): TGTGCCTGGACTATTGGCTACGAGCAGTACTTC. Translating it yields CAWTIGYEQYF. Using reference TRBV30 and TRBJ2-7 for the parts outside the CDR3, the full variable domain is SQTIHQWPATLVQPVGSPLSLECTVEGTSNPNLYWYRQAAGRGLQLLFYSVGIGQISSEVPQNLSASRPQDRQFILSSKKLLLSDSGFYLCAWTIGYEQYFGPGTRLTVT.

The chain has TRBV2 and TRBJ2-7; D perhaps matches TRBD2 (7 bases). V lost 7 bases and J lost 6, with 13 bases in between. CDR1 SNHLY and CDR2 FYNNEI come from the germline V gene. The CDR3 runs 12 residues. The CDR3 nucleotides are TGTGCCAGCACCCTAAGGGGGGGCGAGCAGTACTTC. Translating it yields CASTLRGGEQYF.

This clonotype was counted many times. This chain joins TRBV5-1 and TRBJ2-1; D may be TRBD2 (7 bases). The CDR3 covers 15 residues. Germline lookup yields CDR1 SGHRS and CDR2 YFSETQ. V lost 1 base, J lost 8 bases, and 16 bases lay in between. The CDR3, as DNA: TGCGCCAGCAGCTTGACGTGGGGGGGCAAGTATGAGCAGTTCTTC. Translated: CASSLTWGGKYEQFF.

This clonotype was observed a handful of times. The chain employs TRBV5-1 and TRBJ1-4; a weak D match, TRBD1 (6 bases). The CDR3 sequence is 14 residues long. V lost 4 bases and J lost 7, with 14 bases in between. Germline CDR1 SGHRS, CDR2 YFSETQ. This CDR3 is CASSNTGRVEKLFF. The CDR3, as DNA: TGCGCCAGCAGCAATACAGGGAGAGTTGAAAAACTGTTTTTT.

This clonotype has more than one count but fewer than ten. The V gene is TRBV18, the J gene TRBJ2-3; D is ambiguous. Germline CDR1 KGHSH, CDR2 LQKENI. Trimming removed 0 bases at V and 5 bases at J, with 3 bases between. The length of the CDR3 is 12 residues. The CDR3: CASSPPRDTQYF. In DNA, the CDR3 is TGTGCCAGCTCACCACCGAGAGATACGCAGTATTTT. The variable domain in full, with the rest retrieved from reference TRBV18 and TRBJ2-3, is NAGVMQNPRHLVRRRGQEARLRCSPMKGHSHVYWYRQLPEEGLKFMVYLQKENIIDESGMPKERFSAEFPKEGPSILRIQQVVRGDSAAYFCASSPPRDTQYFGPGTRLTVL.